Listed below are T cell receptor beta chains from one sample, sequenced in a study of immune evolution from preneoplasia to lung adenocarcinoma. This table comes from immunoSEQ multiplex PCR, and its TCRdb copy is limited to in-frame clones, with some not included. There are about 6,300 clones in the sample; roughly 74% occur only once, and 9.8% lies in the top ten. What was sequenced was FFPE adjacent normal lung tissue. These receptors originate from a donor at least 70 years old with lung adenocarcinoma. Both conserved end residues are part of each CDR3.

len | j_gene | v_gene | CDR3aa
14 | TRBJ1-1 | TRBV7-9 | CASSQLTGNTEAFF
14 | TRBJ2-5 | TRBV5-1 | CASRYGSREETQYF
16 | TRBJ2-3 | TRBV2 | CASSEARTLNTDTQYF
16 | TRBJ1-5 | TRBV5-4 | CASSLPPGDANQPQHF
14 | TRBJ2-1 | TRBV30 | CAWRVEASYNEQFF
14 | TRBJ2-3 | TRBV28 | CAVQSGPSTDTQYF
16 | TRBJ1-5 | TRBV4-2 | CASSQVGDSRNQPQHF
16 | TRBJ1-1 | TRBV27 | CASSLSRGAGNTEAFF
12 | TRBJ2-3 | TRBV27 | CASSYGTDTQYF
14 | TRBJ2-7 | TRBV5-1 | CASSLESGNYEQYF
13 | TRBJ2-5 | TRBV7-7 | CASSTTQGETQYF
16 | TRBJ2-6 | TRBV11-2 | CASSLSTDVRANVLTF
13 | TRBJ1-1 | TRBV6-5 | CASTKEGNTEAFF
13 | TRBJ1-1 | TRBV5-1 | CASTPDMNTEAFF
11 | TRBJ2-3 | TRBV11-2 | CASSHTDTQYF
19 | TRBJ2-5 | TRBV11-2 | CASSLSRGGLIMYQETQYF
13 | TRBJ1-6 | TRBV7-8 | CACRGDYNSPLHF
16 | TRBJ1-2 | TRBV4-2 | CASSQEGAGKVYGYTF
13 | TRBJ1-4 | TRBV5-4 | CASSPDLNEKLFF
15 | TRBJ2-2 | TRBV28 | CASSLRQGTTGELFF
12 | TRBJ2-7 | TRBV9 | CASSVPGDEQYF
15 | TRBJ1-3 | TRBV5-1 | CASSSGTSGGNTIYF
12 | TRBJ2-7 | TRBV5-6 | CASSLYNYEQYF
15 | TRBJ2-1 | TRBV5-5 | CASSTDRVYVNEQFF
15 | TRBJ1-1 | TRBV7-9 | CASSLAVGVNTEAFF